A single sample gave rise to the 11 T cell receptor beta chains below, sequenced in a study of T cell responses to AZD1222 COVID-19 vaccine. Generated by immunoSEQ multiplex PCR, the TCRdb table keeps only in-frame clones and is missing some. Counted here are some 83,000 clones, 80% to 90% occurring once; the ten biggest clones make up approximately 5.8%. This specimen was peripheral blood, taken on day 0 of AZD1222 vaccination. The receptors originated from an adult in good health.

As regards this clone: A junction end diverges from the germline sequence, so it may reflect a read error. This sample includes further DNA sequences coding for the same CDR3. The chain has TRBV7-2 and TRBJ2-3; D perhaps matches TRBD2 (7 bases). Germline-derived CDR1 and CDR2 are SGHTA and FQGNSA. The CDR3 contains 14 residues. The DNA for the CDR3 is TGCGCCAGCAGCTTACGGGGGGCCACAGATACGCAGTATTTT. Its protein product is CASSLRGATDTQYF. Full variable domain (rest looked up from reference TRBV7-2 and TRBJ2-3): GAGVSQSPSNKVTEKGKDVELRCDPISGHTALYWYRQSLGQGLEFLIYFQGNSAPDKSGLPSDRFSAERTGGSVSTLTIQRTQQEDSAVYLCASSLRGATDTQYFGPGTRLTVL.

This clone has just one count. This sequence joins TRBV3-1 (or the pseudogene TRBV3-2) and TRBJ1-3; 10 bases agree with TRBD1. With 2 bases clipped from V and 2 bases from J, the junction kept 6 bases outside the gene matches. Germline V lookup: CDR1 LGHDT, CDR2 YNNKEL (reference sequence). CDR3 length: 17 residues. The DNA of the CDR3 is TGTGCCAGCAGCCAACAGACAGGGGGCGCGGCTGGAAACACCATATATTTT. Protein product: CASSQQTGGAAGNTIYF.

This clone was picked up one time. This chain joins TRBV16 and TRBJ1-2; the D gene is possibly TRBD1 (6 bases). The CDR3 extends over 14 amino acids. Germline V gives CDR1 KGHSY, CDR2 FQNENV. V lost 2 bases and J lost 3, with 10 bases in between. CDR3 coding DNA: TGTGCCAGCAGCCAACCCGACAGGTACTATGGCTACACCTTC. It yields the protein CASSQPDRYYGYTF. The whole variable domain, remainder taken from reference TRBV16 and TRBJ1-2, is GEEVAQTPKHLVRGEGQKAKLYCAPIKGHSYVFWYQQVLKNEFKFLISFQNENVFDETGMPKERFSAKCLPNSPCSLEIQATKLEDSAVYFCASSQPDRYYGYTFGSGTRLTVV.

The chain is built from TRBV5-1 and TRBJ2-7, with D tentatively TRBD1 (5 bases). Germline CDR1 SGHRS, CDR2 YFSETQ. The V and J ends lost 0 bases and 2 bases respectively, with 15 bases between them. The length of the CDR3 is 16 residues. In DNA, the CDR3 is TGCGCCAGCAGCTTGGCCTTTGGGCAGGGTACCTACGAGCAGTACTTC. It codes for CASSLAFGQGTYEQYF.

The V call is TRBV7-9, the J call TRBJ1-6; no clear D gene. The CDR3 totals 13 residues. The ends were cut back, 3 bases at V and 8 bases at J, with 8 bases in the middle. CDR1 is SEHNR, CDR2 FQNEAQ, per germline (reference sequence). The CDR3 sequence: CASSLNSDSPLHF. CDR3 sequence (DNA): TGTGCCAGCAGCTTGAACAGTGATTCACCCCTCCACTTT.

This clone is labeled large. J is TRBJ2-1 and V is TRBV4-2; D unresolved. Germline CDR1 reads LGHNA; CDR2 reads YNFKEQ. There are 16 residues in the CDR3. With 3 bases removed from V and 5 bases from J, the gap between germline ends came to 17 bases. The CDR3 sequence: CASSQERASEDNEQFF. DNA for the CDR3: TGTGCCAGCAGCCAGGAGCGTGCGAGTGAGGACAATGAGCAGTTCTTC.

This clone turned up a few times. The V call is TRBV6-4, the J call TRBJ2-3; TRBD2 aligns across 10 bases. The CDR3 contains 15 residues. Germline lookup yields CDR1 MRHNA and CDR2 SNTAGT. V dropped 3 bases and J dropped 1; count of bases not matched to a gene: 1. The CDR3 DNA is TGTGCCAGCAGTGAGGGGACTAGCGGCACAGATACGCAGTATTTT. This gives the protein CASSEGTSGTDTQYF.

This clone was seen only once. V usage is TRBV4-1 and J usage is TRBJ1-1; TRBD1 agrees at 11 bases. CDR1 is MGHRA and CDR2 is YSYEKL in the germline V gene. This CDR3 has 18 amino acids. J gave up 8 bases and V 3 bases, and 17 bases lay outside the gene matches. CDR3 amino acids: CASSHPKGETRDRGEAFF. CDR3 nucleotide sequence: TGCGCCAGCAGCCACCCAAAAGGGGAGACTCGGGACAGGGGGGAAGCTTTCTTT.

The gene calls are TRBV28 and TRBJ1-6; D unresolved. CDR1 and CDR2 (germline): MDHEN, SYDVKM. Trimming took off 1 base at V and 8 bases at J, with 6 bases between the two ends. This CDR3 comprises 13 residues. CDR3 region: CASSLFGYSPLHF. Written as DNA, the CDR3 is TGTGCCAGCAGTTTATTCGGCTATTCACCCCTCCACTTT.

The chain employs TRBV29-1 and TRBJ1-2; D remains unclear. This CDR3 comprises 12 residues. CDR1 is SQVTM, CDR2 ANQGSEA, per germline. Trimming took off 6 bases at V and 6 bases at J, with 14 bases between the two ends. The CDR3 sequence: CSVAGPWDGYTF. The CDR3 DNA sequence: TGCAGCGTGGCCGGGCCCTGGGATGGCTACACCTTC. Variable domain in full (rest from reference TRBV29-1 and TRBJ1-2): SAVISQKPSRDICQRGTSLTIQCQVDSQVTMMFWYRQQPGQSLTLIATANQGSEATYESGFVIDKFPISRPNLTFSTLTVSNMSPEDSSIYLCSVAGPWDGYTFGSGTRLTVV.

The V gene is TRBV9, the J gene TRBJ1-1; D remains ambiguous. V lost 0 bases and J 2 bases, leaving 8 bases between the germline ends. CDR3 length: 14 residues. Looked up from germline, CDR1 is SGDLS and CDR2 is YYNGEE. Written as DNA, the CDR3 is TGTGCCAGCAGCGTAGATTTTAGAAACACTGAAGCTTTCTTT. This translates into CASSVDFRNTEAFF.